A selection of T cell receptor beta chains follows, all from one sample in a study of OX40 agonist ivuxolimab in advanced cancers. Clones were read by immunoSEQ multiplex PCR, and TCRdb kept only the in-frame ones, dropping some. Of some 61,000 clones in the sample, around 73% were seen once. Sequenced here: CD4+ or CD8+ T cells sorted from blood, sampled in a trial of the OX40 agonist ivuxolimab. These receptor sequences come from an adult with an advanced solid tumor such as melanoma, head and neck, liver or kidney cancer. Both conserved end residues are trimmed from each CDR3. Size values are once, few and many counts, or a class for expanded clones, and some rows have none.

NA | TRBJ1-1 | TRBV18 | ASSPILSQGGNTEAF
NA | TRBJ1-3 | TRBV4-1 | ASSQVPVSGNTIY
NA | TRBJ2-3 | TRBV7-9 | ASPDRVGADTQY
NA | TRBJ2-1 | TRBV19 | ASRYRTVSYNEQF
NA | TRBJ1-1 | TRBV6-1 | ASRGTPNTEAF
NA | TRBJ1-2 | TRBV19 | ASSIADYGYT
NA | TRBJ2-7 | TRBV30 | AWSAQYEQY
NA | TRBJ1-1 | TRBV6-5 | ASSPSGLNTEAF
few | TRBJ2-7 | TRBV28 | ASSPSGRTSYEQY
few | TRBJ2-3 | TRBV11-2 | ASSSWTSADTQY
NA | TRBJ2-7 | TRBV5-5 | ASSLPITIGSYEQY
NA | TRBJ2-7 | TRBV18 | ASSLQGHEQY
NA | TRBJ1-2 | TRBV6-1 | ASRLRGTVGYT
NA | TRBJ2-3 | TRBV18 | ASSPPRTSGISTDTQY
NA | TRBJ2-7 | TRBV6-1 | ASSEAQGGNSYEQY
NA | TRBJ1-6 | TRBV2 | ASSEARGGNSPLH
NA | TRBJ2-7 | TRBV6-5 | ASSRGAGYEQY
NA | TRBJ2-3 | TRBV5-1 | ASSLAFQAGGLDTQY
few | TRBJ2-3 | TRBV5-1 | ASTRDSSTDTQY
few | TRBJ2-4 | TRBV11-3 | ASRPPGDIQY
NA | TRBJ1-4 | TRBV6-5 | ASSYRGADEKLF
few | TRBJ2-3 | TRBV30 | AWSKLAGALDTQY
NA | TRBJ1-2 | TRBV6-1 | ASSAEQGADYGYT
NA | TRBJ2-1 | TRBV27 | ASSPRFAGTTYNEQF
NA | TRBJ1-1 | TRBV18 | ASSPSPQSREAF
once | TRBJ1-2 | TRBV7-8 | ASSSGRQGFYGYT
once | TRBJ2-5 | TRBV5-1 | ASRRLDQETQY
NA | TRBJ2-2 | TRBV5-6 | ASSYGTSGGYNGELF
NA | TRBJ2-7 | TRBV6-1 | ASSNRDRTY
NA | TRBJ2-5 | TRBV9 | ASSVGFWDGVSETQY
NA | TRBJ2-7 | TRBV5-1 | ASNSGQPSSYEQY
NA | TRBJ2-2 | TRBV6-6 | ASRRQGGLSTGELF
few | TRBJ1-2 | TRBV5-5 | ASSWTPGEGGGYT